This passage covers 25 T cell receptor beta chains from one sample sequenced in a study of cytomegalovirus exposure and HLA in healthy donors. In the PCR, 60 Vbeta and 13 Jbeta primers were used. Sequencing used immunoSEQ multiplex PCR; TCRdb keeps in-frame clones, though not all of them. The sample shows 150,000 to 180,000 clones, about four fifths of them seen only once. The specimen sequenced was PBMCs. The source of these receptors is a man aged 25 to 40 in good health and CMV-seropositive.

The rearrangement uses TRBV27 and TRBJ2-7; 9 bases fit TRBD1. V was pared by 6 bases and J by 1 base, with 10 bases of the junction left unmatched. This CDR3 contains 16 residues. Germline CDR1 MNHEY, CDR2 SMNVEV (reference sequence). CDR3 nucleotides: TGTGCCAGCAGCCGACCGGGACAGGGCCCATCCTACGAGCAGTACTTC. The encoded protein is CASSRPGQGPSYEQYF.

V is TRBV27 and J is TRBJ2-1, with unresolved D. The CDR3 has 15 residues. The germline V gene encodes CDR1 MNHEY and CDR2 SMNVEV (reference sequence). Trimming took off 3 bases at V and 15 bases at J, with 24 bases between the two ends. CDR3 in amino acids: CASSFSRTTMWLAFF. For the CDR3, the DNA is TGTGCCAGCAGTTTTTCTCGAACTACAATGTGGTTAGCGTTCTTC.

Here the CDR3 DNA reads TGTGCCAGCAGCTTAGCGCCCGGGAACAGAATGGTCACTGAAGCTTTCTTT. Translating it yields CASSLAPGNRMVTEAFF. V gene TRBV7-2 combines with J gene TRBJ1-1, with unresolved D. CDR3 size: 17 residues. Trimming cost V 0 bases and J 4 bases, with 18 bases left between them. Germline CDR1 SGHTA, CDR2 FQGNSA.

The V call is TRBV18, the J call TRBJ1-3; D is perhaps TRBD1 (5 bases). V was shortened by 1 base and J by 2 bases, with 12 bases between the two germline ends. Germline V gives CDR1 KGHSH, CDR2 LQKENI. The CDR3 has 16 amino acids. CDR3 residues: CASSPQAGHTGNTIYF. The CDR3 nucleotides are TGTGCCAGCTCACCACAGGCAGGGCATACTGGAAACACCATATATTTT.

The V call is TRBV28, the J call TRBJ2-7, with 7 positions matching TRBD2. Unmatched junction bases numbered 7, after V lost 2 bases and J lost 0 bases. Germline CDR1 reads MDHEN; CDR2 reads SYDVKM. The CDR3 is made up of 16 amino acids. CDR3 amino acids: CASSLIAGGSSYEQYF. The DNA for the CDR3 is TGTGCCAGCAGTTTAATAGCGGGCGGGAGCTCCTACGAGCAGTACTTC. The entire variable domain, with the rest obtained from reference TRBV28 and TRBJ2-7, is as follows: DVKVTQSSRYLVKRTGEKVFLECVQDMDHENMFWYRQDPGLGLRLIYFSYDVKMKEKGDIPEGYSVSREKKERFSLILESASTNQTSMYLCASSLIAGGSSYEQYFGPGTRLTVT.

This chain joins TRBV9 and TRBJ1-6; D not resolved. The CDR3 consists of 15 residues. The germline V and J ends were trimmed by 4 bases and 9 bases, with 17 bases remaining between them. CDR1 is SGDLS and CDR2 is YYNGEE in the germline V gene. The CDR3 protein is CASSPTGKGFSPLHF. Written as DNA, the CDR3 is TGTGCCAGCAGCCCGACGGGGAAGGGATTTTCACCCCTCCACTTT.

The gene calls are TRBV9 and TRBJ2-5; no definite D call. V gave up 0 bases and J gave up 0 bases, with 6 bases separating them. CDR3 size: 14 residues. The germline CDR1 and CDR2 sequences are SGDLS and YYNGEE. The CDR3 sequence: CASSVDTNQETQYF. The DNA of the CDR3 is TGTGCCAGCAGCGTAGACACTAACCAAGAGACCCAGTACTTC.

The chain recombines TRBV30 with TRBJ1-5; no clear D. Germline V gene sequence: CDR1 GTSNPN, CDR2 SVGIG (reference sequence). This CDR3 is built from 14 residues. V lost 1 base and J lost 6, with 13 bases in between. This CDR3 is CAWSARGGLQPQHF. The DNA for the CDR3 is TGTGCCTGGAGTGCCCGAGGTGGCCTTCAGCCCCAGCATTTT.

This clone was seen a handful of times. This chain connects TRBV6-6 to TRBJ2-1; 11 bases are a match to TRBD1. The V gene's germline CDR1 is MNHNY and CDR2 SVGAGI (reference sequence). The CDR3 is 14 amino acids. After removal of 6 bases from V and 6 bases from J, the junction contained 4 bases not matched to a gene. The CDR3 reads CASRPGTGGNEQFF. The CDR3 nucleotides read TGTGCCAGCAGACCCGGGACAGGGGGCAATGAGCAGTTCTTC.

The chain employs TRBV27 and TRBJ1-5; no clear D. Deletions cut 1 base from V and 4 bases from J, with 8 bases between. The CDR3 length is 14 residues. The germline V gene has CDR1 MNHEY and CDR2 SMNVEV (reference sequence). CDR3 protein: CASSLFGANQPQHF. Written as DNA, the CDR3 is TGTGCCAGCAGTTTATTCGGAGCTAATCAGCCCCAGCATTTT.

J is TRBJ2-1 and V is TRBV9; 11 bases fit TRBD2. CDR3 length: 17 residues. The germline gives CDR1 SGDLS, CDR2 YYNGEE. The V segment lost 4 bases and the J segment 6 bases; nucleotides outside the gene matches: 12. In DNA, the CDR3 is TGTGCCAGCAGCCCTGAGTGGGTTAGCGGGGGGGCCAATGAGCAGTTCTTC. It yields the protein CASSPEWVSGGANEQFF.

There are a few counts of this clone. The chain combines TRBV10-3 with TRBJ1-2; 8 nucleotides agree with TRBD1. CDR1 is ENHRY, CDR2 SYGVKD, per germline. CDR3 length equals 15 residues. The trim removed 5 bases at V and 4 bases at J, leaving 9 bases unmatched. This CDR3 is CAISTGQGGSYGYTF. The CDR3 region has the DNA TGTGCCATCAGTACTGGACAGGGCGGCAGCTATGGCTACACCTTC.

The chain joins TRBV7-9 to TRBJ2-1, with TRBD2 identical over 11 bases. Germline CDR1 SEHNR, CDR2 FQNEAQ (reference sequence). The trim removed 6 bases at V and 9 bases at J, leaving 13 bases unmatched. This CDR3 has 16 amino acids. The CDR3 loop is CASSYIAGGGPSEQFF. CDR3 sequence (DNA): TGTGCCAGCAGTTATATAGCGGGAGGGGGCCCTAGTGAGCAGTTCTTC.

This rearrangement joins TRBV5-4 to TRBJ2-5; no clear D. Germline loops: CDR1 SGHNT, CDR2 YYREEE (reference sequence). Trimming cost V 0 bases and J 3 bases, with 9 bases left between them. This CDR3 contains 14 residues. CDR3 DNA sequence: TGTGCCAGCAGCTTGGAACCGGAGAAAGAGACCCAGTACTTC. Its translation is CASSLEPEKETQYF.

The chain is built from TRBV7-3 and TRBJ1-3, with D unresolved. This CDR3 region has 15 residues. Germline V gene data show CDR1 as SGHTA and CDR2 as FQGTGA. The V and J ends lost 5 bases and 0 bases respectively, with 11 bases between them. The CDR3 sequence is CASSLARDSGNTIYF. The CDR3 coding sequence is TGTGCCAGCAGCCTAGCCAGAGACTCTGGAAACACCATATATTTT.

This clone has a handful of counts. The V call is TRBV19, the J call TRBJ2-7, with TRBD1 identical over 7 bases. CDR1 LNHDA and CDR2 SQIVND come from the germline V gene (reference sequence). The trim removed 6 bases at V and 5 bases at J, leaving 10 bases unmatched. The CDR3 contains 14 residues. CDR3 sequence (DNA): TGTGCCAGTAGGCCGACAGGGATAGTCAACGAGCAGTACTTC. Residues: CASRPTGIVNEQYF.

The V and J genes are TRBV29-1 and TRBJ1-2; D is ambiguous. In germline, CDR1 is SQVTM, CDR2 ANQGSEA. Trimming shortened V by 0 bases and J by 8 bases, and 10 bases separated the two germline ends. This CDR3 has 12 residues. The CDR3 here is CSVEDLVRGYTF. The CDR3, as DNA: TGCAGCGTTGAAGATCTAGTGAGGGGCTACACCTTC. The complete variable domain, with remaining parts taken from reference TRBV29-1 and TRBJ1-2, reads SAVISQKPSRDICQRGTSLTIQCQVDSQVTMMFWYRQQPGQSLTLIATANQGSEATYESGFVIDKFPISRPNLTFSTLTVSNMSPEDSSIYLCSVEDLVRGYTFGSGTRLTVV.

The rearrangement joins TRBV18 to TRBJ2-5, with TRBD1 as a possible D gene (5 bases). This CDR3 has 13 amino acids. V was shortened by 6 bases and J by 2 bases, with 10 bases between the two germline ends. In germline, CDR1 is KGHSH, CDR2 LQKENI. This chain's CDR3 is CASSERQQETQYF. DNA for the CDR3: TGTGCCAGCTCGGAGAGACAGCAAGAGACCCAGTACTTC.

The J gene is TRBJ2-2, the V gene TRBV5-1; no clear D. CDR3 length: 15 amino acids. CDR1 is SGHRS and CDR2 is YFSETQ in the germline V gene. Trimming removed 1 base from V and 5 bases from J, with 12 bases in between. The CDR3 here is CASSLTGRHTGELFF. CDR3 coding DNA: TGCGCCAGCAGCTTGACCGGCAGGCATACCGGGGAGCTGTTTTTT. The entire variable domain, with the rest obtained from reference TRBV5-1 and TRBJ2-2, is as follows: KAGVTQTPRYLIKTRGQQVTLSCSPISGHRSVSWYQQTPGQGLQFLFEYFSETQRNKGNFPGRFSGRQFSNSRSEMNVSTLELGDSALYLCASSLTGRHTGELFFGEGSRLTVL.

This chain links TRBV7-2 with TRBJ2-5; TRBD2 agrees at 15 bases. This CDR3 is 16 amino acids long. V shed 5 bases, J shed 5 bases, and the junction held 6 bases outside the gene matches. Per the germline V gene, CDR1 is SGHTA and CDR2 is FQGNSA. The CDR3 DNA reads as TGTGCCAGCAGCCGGACTAGCGGGGGGGCCCGGGAGACCCAGTACTTC. It yields the protein CASSRTSGGARETQYF.

The chain couples TRBV6-6 to TRBJ1-2; 9 bases match TRBD1. CDR1 and CDR2 (germline): MNHNY, SVGAGI (reference sequence). The CDR3 has 15 amino acids. Trimming at V came to 6 bases and at J to 2 bases, leaving 7 bases not matched to a gene. Here the CDR3 DNA reads TGTGCCAGCAGGACAACAGGGGGCAGGAACTATGGCTACACCTTC. Protein product: CASRTTGGRNYGYTF.

In DNA, the CDR3 is TGTGCCAGCAGTGAAGCTGAGGGCCCCAATCAGCCCCAGCATTTT. Its translation is CASSEAEGPNQPQHF. The chain couples TRBV2 to TRBJ1-5; D ambiguous. Germline loops: CDR1 SNHLY, CDR2 FYNNEI. Trimming removed 0 bases from V and 3 bases from J, with 9 bases in between. This CDR3 region has 15 residues. Filled out from reference TRBV2 and TRBJ1-5, the complete variable domain reads EPEVTQTPSHQVTQMGQEVILRCVPISNHLYFYWYRQILGQKVEFLVSFYNNEISEKSEIFDDQFSVERPDGSNFTLKIRSTKLEDSAMYFCASSEAEGPNQPQHFGDGTRLSIL.

The chain carries TRBV11-2 and TRBJ1-1, with 7 bases matching TRBD1. From germline, CDR1 is SGHAT and CDR2 FQNNGV. The CDR3 has 14 residues. The ends lost 5 bases at V and 7 bases at J; junction bases unmatched: 10. Written as DNA, the CDR3 is TGTGCCAGCAGCACCCGAAAGACAGGGAATGAAGCTTTCTTT. Residues: CASSTRKTGNEAFF.

The gene calls are TRBV19 and TRBJ1-2; 7 bases map to TRBD1. Germline values: CDR1 LNHDA, CDR2 SQIVND (reference sequence). This CDR3 has 15 residues. The ends lost 7 bases at V and 4 bases at J; junction bases unmatched: 12. As DNA, the CDR3 is TGTGCCAGTATGGACCTGGGACAGCAAACCTATGGCTACACCTTC. Its translation is CASMDLGQQTYGYTF.

CDR3 nucleotide sequence: TGTGCCAGCAGTTTTCACCCGTCCGGACAGGGGCCAGAGACCCAGTACTTC. This sequence encodes CASSFHPSGQGPETQYF. The V and J genes are TRBV27 and TRBJ2-5; TRBD1 matches 9 bases. V was pared by 3 bases and J by 4 bases, with 12 bases of the junction left unmatched. This CDR3 region has 17 residues. The germline V gene encodes CDR1 MNHEY and CDR2 SMNVEV (reference sequence).